Listed below are T cell receptor beta chains from one sample, sequenced in a study of blood T cell repertoires in COVID-19. The table came from immunoSEQ multiplex PCR; TCRdb's copy has only in-frame clones and leaves some out. Of about 130,000 clones listed, roughly 74% are singletons. The specimen sequenced was peripheral blood. The receptors come from a man aged 60 to 69 with acute or convalescent COVID-19. Each CDR3 is given with its conserved first and last residue. The order of the fields is J gene, V gene, CDR3 protein.

j_call: TRBJ1-5
v_call: TRBV12-5
cdr3_aa: CASGLGEGQPQHF

j_call: TRBJ1-1
v_call: TRBV29-1
cdr3_aa: CSVEEWGENTEAFF

j_call: TRBJ1-1
v_call: TRBV15
cdr3_aa: CATSRHRGTEAFF

j_call: TRBJ1-3
v_call: TRBV30
cdr3_aa: CAWGTSPGNTIYF

j_call: TRBJ1-2
v_call: TRBV12-2
cdr3_aa: CASRTRTAVRVLGYTF

j_call: TRBJ1-1
v_call: TRBV28
cdr3_aa: CASRRGVIDKAFF

j_call: TRBJ1-6
v_call: TRBV4-1
cdr3_aa: CASSQDVGLPLHF

j_call: TRBJ1-4
v_call: TRBV21-1
cdr3_aa: CASSKRGQGPPNEKLFF

j_call: TRBJ1-6
v_call: TRBV27
cdr3_aa: CASSIAQGLNSPLHF

j_call: TRBJ1-6
v_call: TRBV7-2
cdr3_aa: CASSSRTGAGSSPLHF

j_call: TRBJ1-6
v_call: TRBV3-1/TRBV3-2
cdr3_aa: CASSPSGTGFNSPLHF

j_call: TRBJ2-3
v_call: TRBV5-1
cdr3_aa: CASSPLNTDTQYF

j_call: TRBJ1-2
v_call: TRBV18
cdr3_aa: CASSPTGDYGYTF

j_call: TRBJ2-3
v_call: TRBV27
cdr3_aa: CASRELSGGADTQYF

j_call: TRBJ1-6
v_call: TRBV6-5
cdr3_aa: CASRTGTEYNSPLHF

j_call: TRBJ1-1
v_call: TRBV19
cdr3_aa: CAVKAHNPGQGATEAFF

j_call: TRBJ2-3
v_call: TRBV7-2
cdr3_aa: CASSQFGLAGVGDTQYF

j_call: TRBJ1-5
v_call: TRBV27
cdr3_aa: CASSQNNNQPQHF

j_call: TRBJ2-1
v_call: TRBV12-5
cdr3_aa: CASGSSGKTYNEQFF

j_call: TRBJ2-3
v_call: TRBV6-1
cdr3_aa: CASSEMGFGTDTQYF

j_call: TRBJ2-1
v_call: TRBV10-1
cdr3_aa: CASSESLAGGLYNEQFF

j_call: TRBJ1-2
v_call: TRBV15
cdr3_aa: CATSRETGPGYGYTF

j_call: TRBJ1-3
v_call: TRBV6-6
cdr3_aa: CASSYAGPRAGNTIYF

j_call: TRBJ1-5
v_call: TRBV6-6
cdr3_aa: CASSYSGRQGLQPQHF

j_call: TRBJ2-4
v_call: TRBV19
cdr3_aa: CASSPQGARGIQYF